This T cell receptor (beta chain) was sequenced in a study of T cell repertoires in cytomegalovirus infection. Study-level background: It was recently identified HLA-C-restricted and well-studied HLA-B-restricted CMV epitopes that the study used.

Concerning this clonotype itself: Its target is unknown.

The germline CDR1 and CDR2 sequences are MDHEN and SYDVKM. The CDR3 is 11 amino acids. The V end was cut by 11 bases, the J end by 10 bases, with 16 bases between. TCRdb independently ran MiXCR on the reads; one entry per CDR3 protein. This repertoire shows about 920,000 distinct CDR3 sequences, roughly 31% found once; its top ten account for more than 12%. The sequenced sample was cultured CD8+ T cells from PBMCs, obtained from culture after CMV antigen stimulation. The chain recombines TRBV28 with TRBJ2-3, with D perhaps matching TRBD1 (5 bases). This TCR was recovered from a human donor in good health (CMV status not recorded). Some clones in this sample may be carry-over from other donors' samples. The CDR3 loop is CASKGPSAQYF. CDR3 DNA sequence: TGTGCCTCTAAGGGGCCGTCTGCGCAGTATTTT. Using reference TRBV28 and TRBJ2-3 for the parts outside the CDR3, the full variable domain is DVKVTQSSRYLVKRTGEKVFLECVQDMDHENMFWYRQDPGLGLRLIYFSYDVKMKEKGDIPEGYSVSREKKERFSLILESASTNQTSMYLCASKGPSAQYFGPGTRLTVL.